Presented here are 25 T cell receptor beta chains from one specimen sequenced in a study of control samples from healthy donors and cancer patients. Clones were read by immunoSEQ multiplex PCR, and TCRdb kept only the in-frame ones, dropping some. The sample has approximately 90,000 clones, about nine tenths seen once. The sample was blood. These receptors originate from a woman aged 70-85 years in good health.

The V call is TRBV11-2, the J call TRBJ1-1; D is unclear. Germline V lookup: CDR1 SGHAT, CDR2 FQNNGV. The V gene lost 5 bases and the J gene lost 4 bases, with 14 bases spanning the gap. This CDR3 region has 14 residues. CDR3 region: CASSPHQEGTEAFF. The CDR3, as DNA: TGTGCCAGCAGCCCCCATCAGGAGGGCACTGAAGCTTTCTTT.

The chain uses TRBV30 and TRBJ1-2; weak D call: TRBD1 (5 bases). In germline, CDR1 is GTSNPN, CDR2 SVGIG (reference sequence). The CDR3 is 12 residues long. V was clipped by 1 base and J by 5 bases, with 8 bases between them. DNA for the CDR3: TGTGCCTGGAGTGGGGGGTTATATGGCTACACCTTC. Amino acid sequence: CAWSGGLYGYTF.

This chain joins TRBV18 and TRBJ1-6; D ambiguous. V was clipped by 6 bases and J by 9 bases, with 18 bases between them. Germline loops: CDR1 KGHSH, CDR2 LQKENI. CDR3 length: 15 amino acids. The CDR3 is CASSSERPGGSPLHF. Written as DNA, the CDR3 is TGTGCCAGCTCCTCGGAGAGGCCGGGAGGTTCACCCCTCCACTTT.

The J gene is TRBJ1-1, the V gene TRBV15; 9 nucleotides align to TRBD1. The CDR3 sequence is 15 residues long. J lost 11 bases, V lost 1 base, and 11 bases had no gene match. Germline-derived CDR1 and CDR2 are LNHNV and YYDKDF (reference sequence). CDR3 loop: CATSRGQPTGTGAFF. DNA for the CDR3: TGTGCCACCAGCAGAGGCCAACCAACGGGGACAGGGGCTTTCTTT.

This clone was counted once. The chain uses TRBV7-9 and TRBJ1-5; D unresolved. Germline V gene lookup returns CDR1 SEHNR and CDR2 FQNEAQ (reference sequence). Between the trimmed V and J ends, which lost 4 bases and 3 bases, there was a span of 4 bases. This CDR3 is 12 amino acids long. CDR3 in DNA: TGTGCCAGCAGCTCCCCCAATCAGCCCCAGCATTTT. Its translation is CASSSPNQPQHF.

This clone was picked up a small number of times. The chain links TRBV7-9 to TRBJ1-2; no reliable D call. V lost 1 base, J lost 8 bases, and 8 bases lay in between. The length of the CDR3 is 12 residues. Looked up from germline, CDR1 is SEHNR and CDR2 is FQNEAQ (reference sequence). The CDR3 reads CASSLGGLGYTF. Written as DNA, the CDR3 is TGTGCCAGCAGCTTAGGAGGCCTCGGCTACACCTTC. The full variable domain, in which reference TRBV7-9 and TRBJ1-2 provide the parts outside the CDR3, is DTGVSQNPRHKITKRGQNVTFRCDPISEHNRLYWYRQTLGQGPEFLTYFQNEAQLEKSRLLSDRFSAERPKGSFSTLEIQRTEQGDSAMYLCASSLGGLGYTFGSGTRLTVV.

The chain employs TRBV5-5 and TRBJ1-5, with D unclear. CDR1 and CDR2 (germline): SGHKS, YYEKEE (reference sequence). The CDR3 covers 13 residues. The V end lost 4 bases, the J end lost 5 bases, and 10 bases lay between the germline ends. The CDR3 DNA reads TGTGCCAGCAGCCTTCTTTGGGATCAGCCCCAGCATTTT. It specifies CASSLLWDQPQHF.

The chain couples TRBV6-2 or TRBV6-3 to TRBJ2-3; the match to TRBD2 covers 8 bases. Germline V CDR1 and CDR2: MNHEY, SVGEGT. V was clipped by 6 bases and J by 1 base; unmatched bases: 6. The CDR3 spans 15 residues. This chain's CDR3 is CASSRTSGRTDTQYF. CDR3 in DNA: TGTGCCAGCAGCCGAACTAGCGGCCGCACAGATACGCAGTATTTT.

This clone was detected once. The chain recombines TRBV7-6 with TRBJ2-1; 16 bases match TRBD2. Germline loops: CDR1 SGHVS, CDR2 FNYEAQ. The trim removed 1 base at V and 9 bases at J, leaving 12 bases unmatched. The CDR3 is made up of 19 amino acids. In nucleotides, the CDR3 is TGTGCCAGCAGCTTAGAAGGGACTAGCGGGAGGGCCCTCGTCGGTGAGCAGTTCTTC. It translates to CASSLEGTSGRALVGEQFF.

The V call is TRBV28, the J call TRBJ1-2, with 7 bases aligning to TRBD1. This CDR3 has 14 amino acids. V lost 7 bases, J lost 2 bases, and 7 bases stayed unmatched. Looked up from germline, CDR1 is MDHEN and CDR2 is SYDVKM. CDR3: CASKRQGINYGYTF. In DNA form, the CDR3 reads TGTGCCAGCAAAAGACAGGGAATCAACTATGGCTACACCTTC.

The V gene is TRBV2, the J gene TRBJ2-7; the D is unclear. The V end lost 6 bases, the J end lost 3 bases, and 21 bases lay between the germline ends. This CDR3 is built from 16 residues. CDR1 and CDR2 (germline): SNHLY, FYNNEI. The CDR3 is CASRAVQAGKGYEQYF. For the CDR3, the DNA is TGTGCCAGCAGGGCCGTTCAGGCAGGTAAAGGCTACGAGCAGTACTTC.

This clone has just one count. This chain joins TRBV29-1 and TRBJ1-2; TRBD1 is a possible D gene (6 bases). This CDR3 is built from 13 residues. The V and J ends lost 7 bases and 9 bases respectively, with 21 bases between them. Germline-derived CDR1 and CDR2 are SQVTM and ANQGSEA. The CDR3 sequence: CSARPQGGGSYTF. The CDR3 DNA is TGCAGCGCCCGACCACAGGGTGGTGGAAGCTACACCTTC.

The V call is TRBV7-8, the J call TRBJ1-5; D unresolved. The CDR3 loop spans 16 amino acids. In germline, CDR1 is SGHVS, CDR2 FQNEAQ. The V gene lost 2 bases and the J gene lost 1 base, with 12 bases spanning the gap. CDR3 sequence: CASSLWVRESNQPQHF. The CDR3 DNA reads as TGTGCCAGCAGCTTATGGGTCCGGGAGAGCAATCAGCCCCAGCATTTT.

V usage is TRBV6-5 and J usage is TRBJ1-2; no clear D gene. The germline CDR1 and CDR2 sequences are MNHEY and SVGAGI. V was cut by 3 bases and J by 7 bases, with 9 bases left in between. This CDR3 contains 12 residues. The CDR3 coding sequence is TGTGCCAGCAGTTATGGTGACACTGGCTACACCTTC. Its protein product is CASSYGDTGYTF.

The rearrangement uses TRBV5-6 and TRBJ1-2; perhaps TRBD1 as D (6 bases). The CDR3 has 16 residues. V shed 0 bases and J shed 2 bases, with 14 bases lying between them. Germline V gives CDR1 SGHDT, CDR2 YYEEEE. The DNA of the CDR3 is TGTGCCAGCAGCTTGGACCTAGGGACAATCAACTATGGCTACACCTTC. Translated: CASSLDLGTINYGYTF.

V usage is TRBV11-2 and J usage is TRBJ2-1; 9 bases fit TRBD2. CDR3 length: 16 amino acids. Unmatched junction bases numbered 5, after V lost 3 bases and J lost 2 bases. Germline V lookup: CDR1 SGHAT, CDR2 FQNNGV. CDR3 in amino acids: CASSLLRLAAYNEQFF. For the CDR3, the DNA is TGTGCCAGCAGCTTGCTCCGACTAGCGGCCTACAATGAGCAGTTCTTC.

This clone was picked up one time. The V gene is TRBV5-4, the J gene TRBJ1-3; D may be TRBD1 (6 bases). Trimming removed 0 bases at V and 0 bases at J, with 13 bases between. The CDR3 totals 17 residues. The germline CDR1 and CDR2 sequences are SGHNT and YYREEE (reference sequence). CDR3 amino acids: CASSLDPGVHSGNTIYF. The CDR3 DNA reads as TGTGCCAGCAGCTTGGATCCAGGGGTTCACTCTGGAAACACCATATATTTT.

V gene TRBV2 combines with J gene TRBJ1-1; no firm D call. The CDR3 runs to 14 residues. CDR1 SNHLY and CDR2 FYNNEI come from the germline V gene. Trimming took off 6 bases at V and 2 bases at J, with 13 bases between the two ends. CDR3 loop: CASRLTSGNTEAFF. CDR3 DNA sequence: TGTGCCAGCAGACTCACATCAGGAAACACTGAAGCTTTCTTT. The whole variable domain, filled in from reference TRBV2 and TRBJ1-1, reads EPEVTQTPSHQVTQMGQEVILRCVPISNHLYFYWYRQILGQKVEFLVSFYNNEISEKSEIFDDQFSVERPDGSNFTLKIRSTKLEDSAMYFCASRLTSGNTEAFFGQGTRLTVV.

The CDR3 coding sequence is TGTGCCAGCAGCGAAACCTCACAGGGTAGTGGCTACACCTTC. Its translation: CASSETSQGSGYTF. The chain carries TRBV14 and TRBJ1-2; possible D gene TRBD1, 6 bases. Germline V CDR1 and CDR2: SGHDN, FVKESK. Between the trimmed V and J ends, which lost 5 bases and 7 bases, there was a span of 17 bases. This CDR3 is built from 14 residues.

This chain links TRBV29-1 with TRBJ1-2, with a weak D call TRBD1 (6 bases). V was clipped by 4 bases and J by 0 bases, with 9 bases between them. Germline V gives CDR1 SQVTM, CDR2 ANQGSEA. CDR3 length equals 13 residues. This CDR3 is CSVGYRANYGYTF. The CDR3 DNA follows: TGCAGCGTTGGATACAGGGCTAACTATGGCTACACCTTC.

CDR3 sequence reads: CASSFKANTEAFF. CDR3 sequence (DNA): TGTGCCAGCAGCTTCAAGGCGAACACTGAAGCTTTCTTT. The genes are TRBV5-4 and TRBJ1-1, with unresolved D. The CDR3 covers 13 residues. The V end lost 2 bases, the J end lost 1 base, and 6 bases lay between the germline ends. Germline V lookup: CDR1 SGHNT, CDR2 YYREEE (reference sequence).

This chain uses TRBV18 with TRBJ2-6; D is perhaps TRBD2 (5 bases). The CDR3 length is 14 residues. Germline CDR1 KGHSH, CDR2 LQKENI. Between the trimmed V and J ends, which lost 6 bases and 1 base, there was a span of 7 bases. The chain's CDR3 is CASSEESGANVLTF. The CDR3 DNA is TGTGCCAGCTCGGAGGAATCTGGGGCCAACGTCCTGACTTTC.

This clone was seen a single time. This chain connects TRBV7-9 to TRBJ1-4; D ambiguous. Trimming removed 5 bases from V and 2 bases from J, with 9 bases in between. The CDR3 spans 14 residues. CDR1 is SEHNR, CDR2 FQNEAQ, per germline (reference sequence). The CDR3 sequence is CASSRLGTNEKLFF. The CDR3 coding sequence is TGTGCCAGCAGCCGTTTAGGCACTAATGAAAAACTGTTTTTT. The whole variable domain, filled in from reference TRBV7-9 and TRBJ1-4, reads DTGVSQNPRHKITKRGQNVTFRCDPISEHNRLYWYRQTLGQGPEFLTYFQNEAQLEKSRLLSDRFSAERPKGSFSTLEIQRTEQGDSAMYLCASSRLGTNEKLFFGSGTQLSVL.

The rearrangement links TRBV29-1 to TRBJ1-1; tentative D call: TRBD1 (6 bases). The CDR3 has 15 amino acids. V lost 4 bases, J lost 0 bases, and 15 bases lay in between. Germline CDR1 and CDR2: SQVTM and ANQGSEA. The CDR3 sequence is CSVAASGVMNTEAFF. The CDR3 DNA sequence: TGCAGCGTTGCAGCCTCAGGGGTCATGAACACTGAAGCTTTCTTT.

This clone has more than one count but fewer than ten. The genes are TRBV5-6 and TRBJ1-1; possible D gene TRBD1, 5 bases. The CDR3 runs to 13 residues. Trimming took off 4 bases at V and 4 bases at J, with 11 bases between the two ends. CDR1 is SGHDT, CDR2 YYEEEE, per germline. The CDR3 nucleotides read TGTGCCAGCAGCGGCAACAGGAGCACTGAAGCTTTCTTT. Translated, it gives CASSGNRSTEAFF.